Sequencing of this T cell receptor beta chain was carried out in a study of blood T cell repertoires in COVID-19. Study information: Donors in the United States, Italy and Spain gave samples during acute or convalescent COVID-19.

The CDR3 runs to 14 residues. V was trimmed by 4 bases and J by 4 bases, leaving 14 bases between them. Germline lookup yields CDR1 SGDLS and CDR2 YYNGEE. Participants, 18 to 89 years old, spanned more than 20 US areas. Libraries were prepared by immunoSEQ multiplex PCR; TCRdb keeps only in-frame clonotypes and omits some of them. In the table there are around 450,000 clones, 80% to 95% of which are singletons. Input material: PBMCs or T cells enriched from blood (not recorded which). The sequence was collected from a man aged 18 to 30 who had recovered from COVID-19. The chain is built from TRBV9 and TRBJ1-2; D not resolved. This CDR3 reads CASSPGSGTYGYTF. CDR3 nucleotide sequence: TGTGCCAGCAGCCCCGGGAGCGGCACCTATGGCTACACCTTC.